This T cell receptor (beta chain) stems from a study of T-cell memory formation after mild COVID-19. Study-wide context: Clustering of TCRs was largely donor specific.

The V and J ends lost 6 bases and 2 bases, in that order; junction bases with no gene match: 10. The CDR3 is made up of 15 amino acids. Germline CDR1 MNHEY, CDR2 SVGAGI. Each CDR3 protein gets one entry after TCRdb re-called the 5' RACE reads with MiXCR. The sample has more than 350,000 distinct CDR3 sequences, more than 15% seen once; the top ten hold roughly 21%. This TCR derives from a man aged 18 to 29 who had mild COVID-19 (a few samples of this study predate the infection). Cell type and time point are not known. The sample comprised PBMCs or a T cell subset sorted from them (not recorded which). The rearrangement joins TRBV6-5 to TRBJ2-7; TRBD2 matches 7 bases. The CDR3 loop is CASRTLAGTTYEQYF. The CDR3 coding sequence is TGTGCCAGCAGAACCTTAGCGGGTACCACCTACGAGCAGTACTTC.